The clone carrying this T cell receptor (beta chain) has only one observation. This sample is drawn from a study of blood T cell repertoires in COVID-19. Study background: Sites in the United States, Italy and Spain provided acute and convalescent COVID-19 samples. The cDNA or gDNA used as material had been derived from T cells, B-cell-depleted T cells, or PBMCs.

Authors' analysis steps: Amplification from reference gene primers served as the basis for estimated nucleated cell counts. Here immunoSEQ multiplex PCR was the method, and the copy in TCRdb shows in-frame clones only, minus some. V and J calls plus clone size are reproduced from that table; the DNA served to infer D and trimming. The profile shows approximately 350,000 clones, around 90% of them singletons. Germline values: CDR1 SGHTA, CDR2 FQGNSA. The CDR3 consists of 15 residues. V was clipped by 4 bases and J by 0 bases, with 10 bases between them. This chain links TRBV7-2 with TRBJ1-5, with D perhaps TRBD1 (6 bases). This clonotype was sampled from a man aged 35 to 55 with acute or convalescent COVID-19. Sequencing was carried out using peripheral blood. CDR3 in DNA: TGTGCCAGCAGCTCGACAGGAGGTAGCAATCAGCCCCAGCATTTT. It yields the protein CASSSTGGSNQPQHF.